Following are 22 T cell receptor beta chains from one sample sequenced in a study of molecular identifiers for immune sequencing clone quantification. One entry per CDR3 protein results from TCRdb running MiXCR on the PCR reads. The data contain about half a million distinct CDR3 sequences, about 20% of them singletons. Sequencing was done on a sample of naive CD8+ T cells from blood, with Jurkat cell RNA spiked in. The subset: FACS-sorted CD8+CD4-CCR7+CD45RA+ naive T cells. The receptors shown here come from a human donor in good health. Some libraries in this study had Jurkat cell RNA spiked in.

The chain is built from TRBV7-8 and TRBJ2-3; D is perhaps TRBD2 (6 bases). The length of the CDR3 is 15 residues. Looked up from germline, CDR1 is SGHVS and CDR2 is FQNEAQ. V shed 3 bases and J shed 4 bases, with 14 bases lying between them. The CDR3 DNA reads TGTGCCAGCAGCTTTGGTGGGGGGAGCGCAGATACGCAGTATTTT. Amino acid sequence: CASSFGGGSADTQYF. Using reference TRBV7-8 and TRBJ2-3 for the parts outside the CDR3, the full variable domain is GAGVSQSPRYKVAKRGQDVALRCDPISGHVSLFWYQQALGQGPEFLTYFQNEAQLDKSGLPSDRFFAERPEGSVSTLKIQRTQQEDSAVYLCASSFGGGSADTQYFGPGTRLTVL.

This clonotype was recorded many times. DNA for the CDR3: TGTGCCAGCGGGCGGGACCGTAGGACGGATACGCAGTATTTT. As protein: CASGRDRRTDTQYF. The V call is TRBV28, the J call TRBJ2-3; D may be TRBD2 (6 bases). The length of the CDR3 is 14 residues. Germline CDR1 MDHEN, CDR2 SYDVKM. Trimming removed 8 bases from V and 6 bases from J, with 18 bases in between. The whole variable domain, remainder taken from reference TRBV28 and TRBJ2-3, is DVKVTQSSRYLVKRTGEKVFLECVQDMDHENMFWYRQDPGLGLRLIYFSYDVKMKEKGDIPEGYSVSREKKERFSLILESASTNQTSMYLCASGRDRRTDTQYFGPGTRLTVL.

This clonotype was observed a handful of times. V is TRBV30 and J is TRBJ1-5; possible D gene TRBD1, 6 bases. Germline V gene data show CDR1 as GTSNPN and CDR2 as SVGIG (reference sequence). CDR3 length: 16 amino acids. Deletions cut 2 bases from V and 0 bases from J, with 14 bases between. Here the CDR3 reads CAWSPGAIVSNQPQHF. In DNA, the CDR3 is TGTGCCTGGAGTCCAGGGGCGATAGTTAGCAATCAGCCCCAGCATTTT.

This rearrangement joins TRBV7-3 to TRBJ2-1, with 10 positions matching TRBD1. Looked up from germline, CDR1 is SGHTA and CDR2 is FQGTGA. This CDR3 contains 15 residues. The ends lost 4 bases at V and 4 bases at J; junction bases unmatched: 4. CDR3 protein: CASSSTGGPYNEQFF. In DNA form, the CDR3 reads TGTGCCAGCAGCTCGACAGGGGGCCCTTACAATGAGCAGTTCTTC.

A few counts support this clonotype. V usage is TRBV19 and J usage is TRBJ2-5, with D tentatively TRBD1 (5 bases). V was trimmed by 9 bases and J by 2 bases, leaving 13 bases between them. In germline, CDR1 is LNHDA, CDR2 SQIVND (reference sequence). This CDR3 has 13 amino acids. For the CDR3, the DNA is TGTGCCAGCATAGGACACCGACAAGAGACCCAGTACTTC. The encoded protein is CASIGHRQETQYF.

As concerns this clonotype: This could be a read error, since a much larger clone is one nucleotide away. This chain uses TRBV2 with TRBJ2-7; D is unclear. CDR3 length: 13 residues. Germline CDR1 reads SNHLY; CDR2 reads FYNNEI. The chain's CDR3 is CASREYSSYEQYF. The CDR3 nucleotides read TGTGCCAGCCGTGAGTACAGCTCCTACGAGCAGTACTTC.

This clonotype was recorded many times. The rearrangement joins TRBV20-1 to TRBJ2-7, with a possible D match to TRBD2 (5 bases). V lost 2 bases and J 6 bases, leaving 8 bases between the germline ends. Germline CDR1 is DFQATT and CDR2 is SNEGSKA (reference sequence). The length of the CDR3 is 11 residues. The DNA of the CDR3 is TGCAGTGCTAGAATAGGACTCGAGCAGTACTTC. Encoded protein: CSARIGLEQYF.

This clonotype was found many times. This chain links TRBV20-1 with TRBJ2-7; possibly TRBD2 for D (5 bases). V was clipped by 3 bases and J by 2 bases, with 8 bases between them. CDR3 length: 12 amino acids. CDR1 is DFQATT and CDR2 is SNEGSKA in the germline V gene (reference sequence). CDR3 region: CSASAGAYEQYF. For the CDR3, the DNA is TGCAGTGCTAGCGCGGGTGCCTACGAGCAGTACTTC.

Ten or more counts support this clonotype. The CDR3 reads CASSGIGGGELFF. The CDR3 region has the DNA TGTGCCAGCAGCGGAATTGGAGGCGGGGAGCTGTTTTTT. The chain uses TRBV7-9 and TRBJ2-2; D possibly corresponds to TRBD2 (5 bases). Germline CDR1 and CDR2: SEHNR and FQNEAQ (reference sequence). Trimming took 5 bases from V and 7 from J, leaving 11 bases between them. The CDR3 extends over 13 amino acids.

The genes are TRBV4-1 and TRBJ2-2; the D gene is possibly TRBD2 (6 bases). Germline V CDR1 and CDR2: MGHRA, YSYEKL. The V end was cut by 0 bases, the J end by 4 bases, with 18 bases between. The CDR3 consists of 18 residues. As DNA, the CDR3 is TGCGCCAGCAGCCAAGAAAGGACCGGAGGGCCGTTCACCGGGGAGCTGTTTTTT. Translated, it gives CASSQERTGGPFTGELFF.

The table lists this clonotype with a few counts. The chain is built from TRBV4-3 and TRBJ2-7; D is undetermined. V lost 1 base to trimming and J lost 1 base, with 8 bases between them. Germline values: CDR1 LGHNA, CDR2 YSLEER. The CDR3 has 14 amino acids. In nucleotides, the CDR3 is TGCGCCAGCAGCCAAGCTCCCGCGTCCTACGAGCAGTACTTC. The encoded protein is CASSQAPASYEQYF.

The chain combines TRBV11-2 with TRBJ2-7, with D uncertain. Per germline, CDR1 SGHAT and CDR2 FQNNGV. The CDR3 runs to 14 residues. V lost 6 bases to trimming and J lost 7 bases, with 19 bases between them. Here the CDR3 reads CASSRQDLGPEQYF. The CDR3 bases are TGTGCCAGCAGTCGACAAGACTTAGGGCCGGAGCAGTACTTC.

This rearrangement joins TRBV4-1 to TRBJ1-4; D unclear. The CDR3 contains 15 residues. Looked up from germline, CDR1 is MGHRA and CDR2 is YSYEKL. V shed 2 bases and J shed 4 bases, with 11 bases lying between them. Here the CDR3 DNA reads TGCGCCAGCAGCCAACCAAGACAAGTTAATGAAAAACTGTTTTTT. It yields the protein CASSQPRQVNEKLFF.

This clonotype was seen at least ten times. The chain employs TRBV7-9 and TRBJ1-1; D is undetermined. The germline gives CDR1 SEHNR, CDR2 FQNEAQ (reference sequence). Trimming shortened V by 3 bases and J by 5 bases, and 4 bases separated the two germline ends. The CDR3 extends over 11 amino acids. CDR3 region: CASSFRTEAFF. The CDR3 DNA follows: TGTGCCAGCAGCTTCCGAACTGAAGCTTTCTTT. The full variable domain, with the rest looked up from reference TRBV7-9 and TRBJ1-1, is DTGVSQNPRHKITKRGQNVTFRCDPISEHNRLYWYRQTLGQGPEFLTYFQNEAQLEKSRLLSDRFSAERPKGSFSTLEIQRTEQGDSAMYLCASSFRTEAFFGQGTRLTVV.

This chain links TRBV12-3 or TRBV12-4 with TRBJ1-1; no clear D gene. V lost 9 bases to trimming and J lost 7 bases, with 18 bases between them. This CDR3 has 13 residues. The CDR3: CASLLGLYSEAFF. The CDR3 DNA follows: TGTGCCAGTCTACTCGGACTATACAGTGAAGCTTTCTTT.

About this clonotype: The DNA is omitted, as the CDR3 cannot be located on it reliably, and the CDR3 follows TCRdb's listing. The V gene is TRBV2, the J gene TRBJ2-7; TRBD2 is taken as the D call from the table, unchecked against the DNA. The CDR3 sequence runs 17 residues, both termini included. Germline V lookup: CDR1 SNHLY, CDR2 FYNNEI. CDR3 amino acids: CASILGVAGGNRNEQYF.

The rearrangement joins TRBV5-8 to TRBJ1-1; D not certain. This CDR3 has 13 residues. The V gene's germline CDR1 is SGHTS and CDR2 YDEGEE. V was shortened by 2 bases and J by 1 base, with 6 bases between the two germline ends. CDR3 residues: CASSFGWNTEAFF. The CDR3 bases are TGTGCCAGCAGCTTTGGCTGGAACACTGAAGCTTTCTTT. The full variable domain, with the rest looked up from reference TRBV5-8 and TRBJ1-1, is EAGVTQSPTHLIKTRGQQATLRCSPISGHTSVYWYQQALGLGLQFLLWYDEGEERNRGNFPPRFSGRQFPNYSSELNVNALELEDSALYLCASSFGWNTEAFFGQGTRLTVV.

This clonotype was seen a few times. The gene calls are TRBV30 and TRBJ1-2; D is uncertain. Trimming removed 2 bases at V and 1 base at J, with 5 bases between. Germline CDR1 and CDR2: GTSNPN and SVGIG (reference sequence). The CDR3 spans 12 residues. The DNA of the CDR3 is TGTGCCTGGAGTACGGATAACTATGGCTACACCTTC. This encodes CAWSTDNYGYTF.

The rearrangement uses TRBV7-6 and TRBJ2-5; 9 bases map to TRBD2. This CDR3 has 16 amino acids. The germline V gene has CDR1 SGHVS and CDR2 FNYEAQ. The V segment lost 2 bases and the J segment 5 bases; nucleotides outside the gene matches: 9. Here the CDR3 DNA reads TGTGCCAGCAGCTTATTTCTAGCGGGATTGGGGGAGACCCAGTACTTC. It yields the protein CASSLFLAGLGETQYF.

Points on this clonotype: No conserved phenylalanine or tryptophan is present at the end of the CDR3, so a read error is the likely explanation. This chain joins TRBV4-3 and TRBJ1-1; the match to TRBD1 covers 10 bases. Germline V gene lookup returns CDR1 LGHNA and CDR2 YSLEER. This CDR3 has 15 amino acids. J gave up 3 bases and V 4 bases, and 5 bases lay outside the gene matches. As DNA, the CDR3 is TGCGCCAGCAGCCGCGACAGGGGGCCGGACACTGAAGCTTTCTCT. The encoded protein is CASSRDRGPDTEAFS.

This chain joins TRBV6-1 and TRBJ2-7, with 7 bases fitting TRBD1. CDR3 length: 16 residues. V shed 1 base, J shed 4 bases, and the junction held 10 bases outside the gene matches. The germline V gene has CDR1 MNHNS and CDR2 SASEGT. The CDR3 spells CASSEVSVGGSYEQYF. The DNA for the CDR3 is TGTGCCAGCAGTGAAGTCTCCGTAGGGGGCTCGTACGAGCAGTACTTC.

This clonotype was found a few times. The rearrangement links TRBV24-1 to TRBJ2-5, with TRBD1 matching over 10 bases. With V trimmed by 3 bases and J by 5 bases, 14 bases remained unmatched. This CDR3 comprises 18 residues. Germline CDR1 reads KGHDR; CDR2 reads SFDVKD. In DNA form, the CDR3 reads TGTGCCACCAGTGATAACCGAGACAGGGGGCCCCACCGGGAGACCCAGTACTTC. Its translation is CATSDNRDRGPHRETQYF.